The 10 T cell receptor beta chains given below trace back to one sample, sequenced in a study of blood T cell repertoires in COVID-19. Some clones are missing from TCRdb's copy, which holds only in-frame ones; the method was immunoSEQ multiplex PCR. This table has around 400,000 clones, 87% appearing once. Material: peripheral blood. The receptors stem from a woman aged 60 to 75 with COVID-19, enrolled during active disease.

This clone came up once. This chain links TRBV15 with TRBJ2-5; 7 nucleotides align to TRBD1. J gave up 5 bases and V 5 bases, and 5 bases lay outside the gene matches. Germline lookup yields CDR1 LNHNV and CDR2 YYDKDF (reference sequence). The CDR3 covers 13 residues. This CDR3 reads CATSYDREETQYF. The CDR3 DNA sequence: TGTGCCACCAGCTACGACAGGGAGGAGACCCAGTACTTC.

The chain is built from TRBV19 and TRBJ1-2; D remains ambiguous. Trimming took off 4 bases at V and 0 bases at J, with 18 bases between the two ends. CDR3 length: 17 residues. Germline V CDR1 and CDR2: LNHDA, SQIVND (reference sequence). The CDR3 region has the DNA TGTGCCAGTAGTAACGCCTTTGGGAGTGCTTCTAACTATGGCTACACCTTC. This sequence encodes CASSNAFGSASNYGYTF.

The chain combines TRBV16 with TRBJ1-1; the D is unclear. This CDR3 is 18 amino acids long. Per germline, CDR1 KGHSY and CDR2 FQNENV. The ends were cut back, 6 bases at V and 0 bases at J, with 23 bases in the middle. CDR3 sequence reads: CASRPSAGLPRMNTEAFF. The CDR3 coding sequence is TGTGCCAGCAGACCATCAGCCGGCCTACCGAGGATGAACACTGAAGCTTTCTTT.

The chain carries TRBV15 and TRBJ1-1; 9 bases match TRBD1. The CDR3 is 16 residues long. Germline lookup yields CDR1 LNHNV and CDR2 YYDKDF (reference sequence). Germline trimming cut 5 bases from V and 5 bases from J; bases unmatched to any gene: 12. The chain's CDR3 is CATSAPLGTGTTEAFF. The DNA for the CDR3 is TGTGCCACCAGCGCCCCGCTGGGGACAGGGACGACTGAAGCTTTCTTT.

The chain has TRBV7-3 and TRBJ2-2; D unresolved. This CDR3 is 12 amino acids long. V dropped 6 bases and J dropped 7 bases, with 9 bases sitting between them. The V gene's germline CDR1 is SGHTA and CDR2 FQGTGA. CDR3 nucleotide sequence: TGTGCCAGCAGTTTCTTCGGCGGGGAGCTGTTTTTT. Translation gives CASSFFGGELFF.

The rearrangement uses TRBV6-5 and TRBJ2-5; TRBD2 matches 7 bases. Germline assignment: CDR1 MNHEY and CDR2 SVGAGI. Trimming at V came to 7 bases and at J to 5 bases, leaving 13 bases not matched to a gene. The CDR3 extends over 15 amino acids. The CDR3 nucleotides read TGTGCCAGCACCCAAGGCGGACTAGGGCCGGAGACCCAGTACTTC. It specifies CASTQGGLGPETQYF.

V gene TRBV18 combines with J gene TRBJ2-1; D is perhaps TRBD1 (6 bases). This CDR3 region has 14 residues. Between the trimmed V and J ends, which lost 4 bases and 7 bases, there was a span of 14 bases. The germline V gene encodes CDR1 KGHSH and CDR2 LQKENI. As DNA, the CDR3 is TGTGCCAGCTCACAACAACAGGGTAGAAATGAGCAGTTCTTC. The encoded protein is CASSQQQGRNEQFF. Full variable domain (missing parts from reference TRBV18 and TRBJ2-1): NAGVMQNPRHLVRRRGQEARLRCSPMKGHSHVYWYRQLPEEGLKFMVYLQKENIIDESGMPKERFSAEFPKEGPSILRIQQVVRGDSAAYFCASSQQQGRNEQFFGPGTRLTVL.

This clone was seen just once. CDR3 sequence (DNA): TGTGCCAGCAACTATCCCAACCGAGGAAACGAGCAGTACTTC. Residues: CASNYPNRGNEQYF. V usage is TRBV28 and J usage is TRBJ2-7, with D hard to call. The CDR3 is made up of 14 amino acids. Germline V gene sequence: CDR1 MDHEN, CDR2 SYDVKM. Trimming left V 7 bases short and J 5 bases short, with 18 bases between.

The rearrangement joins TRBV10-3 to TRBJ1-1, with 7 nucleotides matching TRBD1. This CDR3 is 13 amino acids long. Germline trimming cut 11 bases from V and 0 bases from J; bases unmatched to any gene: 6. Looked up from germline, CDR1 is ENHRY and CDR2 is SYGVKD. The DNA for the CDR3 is TGTGCCGTGAGGGGGCCCATGAACACTGAAGCTTTCTTT. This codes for CAVRGPMNTEAFF.

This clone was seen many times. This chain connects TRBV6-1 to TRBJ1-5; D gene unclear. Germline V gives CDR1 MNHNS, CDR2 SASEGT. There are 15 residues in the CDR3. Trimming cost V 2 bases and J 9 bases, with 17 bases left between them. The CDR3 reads CASSELSAGFSPQHF. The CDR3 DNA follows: TGTGCCAGCAGTGAACTATCGGCAGGCTTCTCGCCCCAGCATTTT.